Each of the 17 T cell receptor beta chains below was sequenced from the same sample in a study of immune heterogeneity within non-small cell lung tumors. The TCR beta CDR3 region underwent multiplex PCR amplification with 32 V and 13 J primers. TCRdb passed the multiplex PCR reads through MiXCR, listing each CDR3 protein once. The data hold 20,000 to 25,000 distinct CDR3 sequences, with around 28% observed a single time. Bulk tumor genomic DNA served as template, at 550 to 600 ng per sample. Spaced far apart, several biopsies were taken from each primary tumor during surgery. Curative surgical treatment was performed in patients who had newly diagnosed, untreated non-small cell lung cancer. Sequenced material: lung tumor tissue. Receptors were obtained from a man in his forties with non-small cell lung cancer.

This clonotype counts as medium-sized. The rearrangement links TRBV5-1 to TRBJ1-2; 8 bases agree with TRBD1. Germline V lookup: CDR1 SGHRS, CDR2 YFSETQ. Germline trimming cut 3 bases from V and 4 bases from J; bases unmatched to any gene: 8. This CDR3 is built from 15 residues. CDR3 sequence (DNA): TGCGCCAGCAGCTCGACCGGGACAGGTCTCTATGGCTACACCTTC. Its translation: CASSSTGTGLYGYTF.

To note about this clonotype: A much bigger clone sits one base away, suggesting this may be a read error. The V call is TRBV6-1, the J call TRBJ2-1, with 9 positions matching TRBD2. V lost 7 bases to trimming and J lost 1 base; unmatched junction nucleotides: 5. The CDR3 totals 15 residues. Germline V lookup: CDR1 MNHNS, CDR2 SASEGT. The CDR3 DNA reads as TGTGCCAGCATAGCGGGAGATGTATCCTACAATGAGCAGTTCTTC. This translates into CASIAGDVSYNEQFF.

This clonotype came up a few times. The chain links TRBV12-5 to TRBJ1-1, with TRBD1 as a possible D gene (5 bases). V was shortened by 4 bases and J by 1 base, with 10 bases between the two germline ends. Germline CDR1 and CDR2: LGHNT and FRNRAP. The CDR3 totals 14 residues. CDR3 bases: TGTGCTAGTGGTTGGGGAACAGGGAACACTGAAGCTTTCTTT. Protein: CASGWGTGNTEAFF.

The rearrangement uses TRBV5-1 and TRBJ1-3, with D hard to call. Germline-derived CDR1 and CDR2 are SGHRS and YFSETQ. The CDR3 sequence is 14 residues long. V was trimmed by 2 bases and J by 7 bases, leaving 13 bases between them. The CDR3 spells CASSFDPFANTIYF. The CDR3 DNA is TGCGCCAGCAGCTTCGACCCATTTGCTAACACCATATATTTT.

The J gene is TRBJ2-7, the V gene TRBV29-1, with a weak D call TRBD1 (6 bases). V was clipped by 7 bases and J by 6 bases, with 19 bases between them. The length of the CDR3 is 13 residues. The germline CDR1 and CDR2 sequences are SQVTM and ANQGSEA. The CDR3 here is CSADQGTNGEQYF. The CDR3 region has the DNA TGCAGCGCTGACCAGGGGACAAACGGCGAGCAGTACTTC.

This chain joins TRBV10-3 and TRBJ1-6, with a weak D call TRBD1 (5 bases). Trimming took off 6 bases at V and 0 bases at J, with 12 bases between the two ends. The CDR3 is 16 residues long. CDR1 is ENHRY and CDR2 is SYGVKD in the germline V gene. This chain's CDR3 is CAIRDTASSYNSPLHF. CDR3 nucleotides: TGTGCCATCAGGGACACCGCGAGCTCCTATAATTCACCCCTCCACTTT.

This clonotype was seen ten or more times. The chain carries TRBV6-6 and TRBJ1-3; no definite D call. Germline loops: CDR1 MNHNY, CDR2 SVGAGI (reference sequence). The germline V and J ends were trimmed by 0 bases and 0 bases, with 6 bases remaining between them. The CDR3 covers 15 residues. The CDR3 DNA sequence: TGTGCCAGCAGTTACTCCAGCCTCTCTGGAAACACCATATATTTT. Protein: CASSYSSLSGNTIYF.

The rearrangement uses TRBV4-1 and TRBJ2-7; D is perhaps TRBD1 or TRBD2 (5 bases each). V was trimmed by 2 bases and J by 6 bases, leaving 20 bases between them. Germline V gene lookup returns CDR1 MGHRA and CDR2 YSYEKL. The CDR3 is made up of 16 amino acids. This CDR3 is CASSQKTGTSYVEQYF. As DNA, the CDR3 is TGCGCCAGCAGCCAAAAAACCGGGACCAGTTATGTCGAGCAGTACTTC.

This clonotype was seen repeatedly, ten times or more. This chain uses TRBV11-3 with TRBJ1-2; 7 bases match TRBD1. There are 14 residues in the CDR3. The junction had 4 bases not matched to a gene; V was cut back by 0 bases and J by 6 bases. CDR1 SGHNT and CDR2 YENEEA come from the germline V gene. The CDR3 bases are TGTGCCAGCAGCTTAGATTACAGGGGTGATGGCTACACCTTC. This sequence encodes CASSLDYRGDGYTF.

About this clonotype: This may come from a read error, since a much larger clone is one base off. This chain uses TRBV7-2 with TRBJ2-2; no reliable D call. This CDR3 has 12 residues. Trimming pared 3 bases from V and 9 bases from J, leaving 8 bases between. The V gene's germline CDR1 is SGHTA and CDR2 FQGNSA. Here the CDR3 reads CASSFTAWELFF. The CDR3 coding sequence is TGTGCCAGCAGCTTCACGGCCTGGGAGCTGTTTTTT.

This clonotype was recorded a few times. CDR3 in amino acids: CASSLSQGETQYF. The CDR3 DNA sequence: TGTGCCAGCAGTTTAAGCCAGGGTGAGACCCAGTACTTC. The rearrangement joins TRBV12-3 or TRBV12-4 to TRBJ2-5; D perhaps matches TRBD1 (5 bases). The CDR3 covers 13 residues. V shed 2 bases and J shed 5 bases, with 9 bases lying between them.

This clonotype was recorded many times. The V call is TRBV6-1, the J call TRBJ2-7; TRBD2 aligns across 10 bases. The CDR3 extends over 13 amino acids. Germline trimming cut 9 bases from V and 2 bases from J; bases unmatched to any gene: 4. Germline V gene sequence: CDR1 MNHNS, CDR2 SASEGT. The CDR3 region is CASLAGEAYEQYF. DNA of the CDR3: TGTGCCAGTCTAGCGGGAGAGGCCTACGAGCAGTACTTC.

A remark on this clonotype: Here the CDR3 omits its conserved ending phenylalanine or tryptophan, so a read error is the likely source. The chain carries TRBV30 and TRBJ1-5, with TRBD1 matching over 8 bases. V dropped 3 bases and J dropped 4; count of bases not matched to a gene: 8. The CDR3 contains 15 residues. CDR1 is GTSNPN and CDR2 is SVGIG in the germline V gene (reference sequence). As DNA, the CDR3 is TGTGCCTGGAGCGTTGGGCAGGGGGCGAATCAGCCCCAGCATTCT. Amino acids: CAWSVGQGANQPQHS.

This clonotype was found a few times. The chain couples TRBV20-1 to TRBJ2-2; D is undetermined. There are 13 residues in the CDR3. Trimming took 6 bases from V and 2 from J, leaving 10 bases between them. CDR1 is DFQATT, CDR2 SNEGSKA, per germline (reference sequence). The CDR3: CSALPLNTGELFF. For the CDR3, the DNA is TGCAGTGCGTTACCATTAAACACCGGGGAGCTGTTTTTT.

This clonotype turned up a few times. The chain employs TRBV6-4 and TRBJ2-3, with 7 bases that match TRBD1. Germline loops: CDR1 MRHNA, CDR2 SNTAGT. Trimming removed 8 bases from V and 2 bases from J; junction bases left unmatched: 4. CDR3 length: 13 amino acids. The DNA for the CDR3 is TGTGCCAGCCGGGACAGCAACACAGATACGCAGTATTTT. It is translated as CASRDSNTDTQYF.

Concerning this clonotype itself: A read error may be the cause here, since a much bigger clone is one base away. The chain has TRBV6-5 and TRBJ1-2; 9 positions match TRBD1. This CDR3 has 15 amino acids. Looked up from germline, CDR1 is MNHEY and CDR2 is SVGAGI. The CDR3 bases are TGTGCCAGCAGTTACGCGGACAGGGGTTTCTATGGCTACATCTTC. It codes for CASSYADRGFYGYIF.

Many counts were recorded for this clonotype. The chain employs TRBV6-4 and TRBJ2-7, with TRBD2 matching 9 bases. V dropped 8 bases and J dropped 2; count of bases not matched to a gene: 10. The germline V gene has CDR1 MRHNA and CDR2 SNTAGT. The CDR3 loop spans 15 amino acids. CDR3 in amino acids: CASWREGPMAYEQYF. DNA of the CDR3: TGTGCCAGCTGGCGGGAGGGCCCTATGGCCTACGAGCAGTACTTC.